The 25 T cell receptor beta chains given below trace back to one sample, sequenced in a study of T cell repertoires in cytomegalovirus infection. TCRdb fed the reads into MiXCR, producing one record per CDR3 protein. The data hold about 450,000 distinct CDR3 sequences, with approximately 30% observed a single time. Sequenced material: PBMCs. The receptors were sampled from a human donor in good health (CMV status not recorded). Some clones in this sample may be carry-over from other donors' samples.

V and J are TRBV2 and TRBJ1-1, with D possibly TRBD1 on 5 matching bases. Trimming stripped 10 bases from V and 6 bases from J, with 21 bases between. CDR1 is SNHLY and CDR2 is FYNNEI in the germline V gene. The CDR3 covers 14 residues. CDR3 DNA sequence: TGTGCCACTATAGCGGGGTCGGGACTCTCTGAAGCTTTCTTT. Translation gives CATIAGSGLSEAFF. Full variable domain (remainder filled in from reference TRBV2 and TRBJ1-1): EPEVTQTPSHQVTQMGQEVILRCVPISNHLYFYWYRQILGQKVEFLVSFYNNEISEKSEIFDDQFSVERPDGSNFTLKIRSTKLEDSAMYFCATIAGSGLSEAFFGQGTRLTVV.

Note on this clonotype: A much larger clone lies a single base off, so this may be a read error. This chain links TRBV11-2 with TRBJ1-6, with D maybe TRBD1 (6 bases). This CDR3 contains 16 residues. Trimming removed 5 bases from V and 6 bases from J, with 17 bases in between. Germline lookup yields CDR1 SGHAT and CDR2 FQNNGV. The CDR3 region is CASSPLDSYLNSPLHF. The CDR3 DNA is TGTGCCAGCAGCCCATTGGACAGTTACCTTAATTCACCCCTCCACTTT.

Concerning this clonotype: The junction shows a germline mismatch at one end, possibly a read error. The CDR3 DNA sequence: TGTGCCAGCAGCATCACGGACTCTGGGGCCAACGCCCTGACTTTC. Translation: CASSITDSGANALTF. The rearrangement links TRBV13 to TRBJ2-6; the D gene could be TRBD1 or TRBD2 (5 bases each). CDR1 is PRHDT, CDR2 FYEKMQ, per germline (reference sequence). CDR3 length: 15 residues. The variable domain in full, completed from reference TRBV13 and TRBJ2-6, reads AAGVIQSPRHLIKEKRETATLKCYPIPRHDTVYWYQQGPGQDPQFLISFYEKMQSDKGSIPDRFSAQQFSDYHSELNMSSLELGDSALYFCASSITDSGANALTFGAGSRLTVL.

The J gene is TRBJ2-7, the V gene TRBV5-4; a possible D gene is TRBD2 (6 bases). V was cut by 3 bases and J by 1 base, with 14 bases left in between. Germline loops: CDR1 SGHNT, CDR2 YYREEE (reference sequence). CDR3 size: 15 residues. CDR3 protein: CASSYPGVWSYEQYF. The DNA for the CDR3 is TGTGCCAGCAGCTACCCGGGGGTGTGGTCCTACGAGCAGTACTTC. Together with reference TRBV5-4 and TRBJ2-7, the CDR3 gives the full variable domain: ETGVTQSPTHLIKTRGQQVTLRCSSQSGHNTVSWYQQALGQGPQFIFQYYREEENGRGNFPPRFSGLQFPNYSSELNVNALELDDSALYLCASSYPGVWSYEQYFGPGTRLTVT.

V usage is TRBV7-3 and J usage is TRBJ1-2, with a weak D call TRBD1 (6 bases). V was shortened by 5 bases and J by 7 bases, with 14 bases between the two germline ends. The CDR3 sequence is 13 residues long. Germline CDR1 is SGHTA and CDR2 is FQGTGA. CDR3 nucleotides: TGTGCCAGCAGCCCAACACAGGGCGGTGGCTACACCTTC. Its protein product is CASSPTQGGGYTF.

This clonotype was seen more than once but under ten times. The V and J genes are TRBV7-2 and TRBJ1-2; D not resolved. CDR1 is SGHTA, CDR2 FQGNSA, per germline. V was clipped by 5 bases and J by 9 bases, with 16 bases between them. The CDR3 runs 13 residues. The CDR3 nucleotides read TGTGCCAGCAGCCCACCCGGTGAGGAGCGCTACACCTTC. As protein: CASSPPGEERYTF.

The CDR3 loop is CASSLALRGTANTGELFF. For the CDR3, the DNA is TGTGCCAGCAGCTTAGCGCTACGAGGGACAGCGAACACCGGGGAGCTGTTTTTT. The genes are TRBV7-6 and TRBJ2-2; 7 nucleotides match TRBD1. Trimming at V came to 0 bases and at J to 0 bases, leaving 7 bases not matched to a gene. The CDR3 runs to 18 residues. In germline, CDR1 is SGHVS, CDR2 FNYEAQ. The entire variable domain, with the rest obtained from reference TRBV7-6 and TRBJ2-2, is as follows: GAGVSQSPRYKVTKRGQDVALRCDPISGHVSLYWYRQALGQGPEFLTYFNYEAQQDKSGLPNDRFSAERPEGSISTLTIQRTEQRDSAMYRCASSLALRGTANTGELFFGEGSRLTVL.

The chain recombines TRBV12-3 or TRBV12-4 with TRBJ1-5; unclear D gene. CDR3 length equals 15 residues. V lost 5 bases and J lost 2, with 13 bases in between. The CDR3 sequence: CASSPTEWGNQPQHF. The CDR3 DNA reads TGTGCCAGCAGTCCGACGGAATGGGGCAATCAGCCCCAGCATTTT.

As concerns this clonotype: Since a much larger clone is just one base distant, this may be a read error. The chain is built from TRBV7-6 and TRBJ1-1, with D hard to call. This CDR3 region has 12 residues. Germline V gene sequence: CDR1 SGHVS, CDR2 FNYEAQ. The CDR3 here is CASRSENTEDFF. CDR3 coding DNA: TGTGCCAGCAGATCTGAGAACACTGAAGATTTCTTT.

The rearrangement joins TRBV9 to TRBJ2-5, with 7 bases fitting TRBD1. Trimming removed 0 bases from V and 3 bases from J; junction bases left unmatched: 5. Germline assignment: CDR1 SGDLS and CDR2 YYNGEE. The CDR3 extends over 15 amino acids. In DNA form, the CDR3 reads TGTGCCAGCAGCGTAGTTGGGACAGATAAAGAGACCCAGTACTTC. It translates to CASSVVGTDKETQYF.

The table lists this clonotype with many counts. This CDR3 reads CASSSRTGTGLNEKLFF. Here the CDR3 DNA reads TGTGCCAGCAGCTCCAGAACCGGGACAGGGCTGAATGAAAAACTGTTTTTT. The chain links TRBV11-2 to TRBJ1-4; 9 bases align to TRBD1. The CDR3 sequence is 17 residues long. Germline V gene sequence: CDR1 SGHAT, CDR2 FQNNGV. The ends lost 4 bases at V and 5 bases at J; junction bases unmatched: 11.

Worth noting for this clonotype: The conserved phenylalanine or tryptophan normally closing the CDR3 is absent here, so this likely arose from a read error. Because the CDR3's place on the DNA is in doubt, the DNA is left out and the CDR3 is given as listed by TCRdb. The chain recombines TRBV7-2 with TRBJ2-3. The CDR3 spans 15 residues, counting both ends. Germline CDR1 and CDR2: SGHTA and FQGNSA. The CDR3 here is CASSSQIYGLNTRYL.

This clonotype was seen only a few times. The chain uses TRBV6-8 and TRBJ2-3; no reliable D call. The V and J ends lost 0 bases and 2 bases respectively, with 6 bases between them. Germline CDR1 is MNHGY and CDR2 is SAAAGT. This CDR3 is built from 14 residues. The CDR3 spells CASSYSRTTDTQYF. CDR3 coding DNA: TGTGCCAGCAGTTACTCGAGAACCACAGATACGCAGTATTTT.

This clonotype was observed at least ten times. The rearrangement uses TRBV7-8 and TRBJ1-1; 7 nucleotides line up with TRBD1. J gave up 2 bases and V 1 base, and 10 bases lay outside the gene matches. The CDR3 has 17 amino acids. Germline CDR1 SGHVS, CDR2 FQNEAQ. In DNA form, the CDR3 reads TGTGCCAGCAGCTTAGACGCCAAAGGGGGCCCCAACACTGAAGCTTTCTTT. This encodes CASSLDAKGGPNTEAFF.

The chain employs TRBV24-1 and TRBJ1-5; 8 positions match TRBD1. The CDR3 runs 14 residues. V shed 3 bases and J 7 bases; nucleotides not matched to a gene: 4. Germline V gene sequence: CDR1 KGHDR, CDR2 SFDVKD. CDR3 amino acids: CATSDPGQGQPQHF. The CDR3 DNA reads as TGTGCCACCAGTGATCCCGGACAGGGACAGCCCCAGCATTTT.

The rearrangement uses TRBV6-1 and TRBJ2-1, with TRBD1 identical over 7 bases. This CDR3 has 14 amino acids. V lost 6 bases to trimming and J lost 15 bases; unmatched junction nucleotides: 17. Per the germline V gene, CDR1 is MNHNS and CDR2 is SASEGT. This CDR3 is CASRPGTDWVETFF. As DNA, the CDR3 is TGTGCCAGCAGGCCCGGGACAGATTGGGTTGAGACGTTCTTC.

The V gene is TRBV20-1, the J gene TRBJ2-7; the match to TRBD1 covers 7 bases. Unmatched junction bases numbered 7, after V lost 6 bases and J lost 11 bases. CDR3 length: 10 residues. CDR1 is DFQATT, CDR2 SNEGSKA, per germline (reference sequence). The CDR3 DNA reads as TGCAGTGCCCTCGGGACAGCGAAGTACTTC. This encodes CSALGTAKYF.

This clonotype was observed a handful of times. Being one base from a much bigger clone, this may be a read error. The V and J genes are TRBV7-2 and TRBJ2-1, with TRBD1 matching over 10 bases. After removal of 3 bases from V and 6 bases from J, the junction contained 2 bases not matched to a gene. The V gene's germline CDR1 is SGHTA and CDR2 FQGNSA. This CDR3 spans 14 amino acids. The CDR3 coding sequence is TGTGCCAGCAGCTTTGGACAGGGGGTCAATGAGCAGTTCTTC. Translation: CASSFGQGVNEQFF.

CDR3 amino acids: CASRFGRNTGELFF. The CDR3 DNA reads as TGTGCCAGCAGGTTCGGGAGGAACACCGGGGAGCTGTTTTTT. This chain joins TRBV27 and TRBJ2-2; D perhaps matches TRBD2 (6 bases). CDR3 length: 14 amino acids. Germline V gives CDR1 MNHEY, CDR2 SMNVEV (reference sequence). V was pared by 6 bases and J by 1 base, with 9 bases between.

The chain joins TRBV12-3 or TRBV12-4 to TRBJ1-2; 12 nucleotides agree with TRBD1. V lost 6 bases to trimming and J lost 7 bases; unmatched junction nucleotides: 9. CDR3 size: 15 residues. The CDR3 DNA follows: TGTGCCAGCAGAAAGACGGGACAGGGGGCTGGTGGCTACACCTTC. Translated: CASRKTGQGAGGYTF.

This rearrangement joins TRBV14 to TRBJ2-2; weak D call: TRBD2 (6 bases). The CDR3 runs to 17 residues. Germline lookup yields CDR1 SGHDN and CDR2 FVKESK. Trimming left V 2 bases short and J 5 bases short, with 18 bases between. CDR3 amino acids: CASSQTPGGGKTGELFF. CDR3 DNA sequence: TGTGCCAGCAGCCAAACTCCCGGGGGAGGAAAGACCGGGGAGCTGTTTTTT.

The chain links TRBV12-3 or TRBV12-4 to TRBJ1-1; D unresolved. The length of the CDR3 is 14 residues. Trimming removed 7 bases at V and 4 bases at J, with 16 bases between. The CDR3, as DNA: TGTGCCAGCACGCAGACACCTGAGGGCACTGAAGCTTTCTTT. Residues: CASTQTPEGTEAFF.

About this clonotype: As the CDR3 is not closed by the conserved phenylalanine or tryptophan, this likely results from a read error. This chain links TRBV24-1 with TRBJ2-1; TRBD2 matches 10 bases. From germline, CDR1 is KGHDR and CDR2 SFDVKD. The CDR3 extends over 16 amino acids. The junction had 6 bases not matched to a gene; V was cut back by 5 bases and J by 3 bases. The chain's CDR3 is CATSGLAGGNYNEQFL. For the CDR3, the DNA is TGTGCCACCAGTGGATTAGCGGGGGGAAACTACAATGAGCAGTTCTTA.

This clonotype was detected many times. The chain employs TRBV7-2 and TRBJ2-1; possibly TRBD1 or TRBD2 for D (6 bases each). Between the trimmed V and J ends, which lost 8 bases and 6 bases, there was a span of 17 bases. This CDR3 has 14 residues. The germline gives CDR1 SGHTA, CDR2 FQGNSA. The CDR3 sequence: CASVKGGPSNEQFF. CDR3 sequence (DNA): TGTGCCAGCGTCAAGGGGGGACCTTCCAATGAGCAGTTCTTC.

This clonotype was seen a few times. The rearrangement links TRBV6-1 to TRBJ2-7, with D perhaps TRBD1 or TRBD2 (5 bases each). The germline V gene encodes CDR1 MNHNS and CDR2 SASEGT. CDR3 length: 12 residues. Trimming took 10 bases from V and 2 from J, leaving 12 bases between them. This chain's CDR3 is CATLLGAYEQYF. DNA of the CDR3: TGTGCCACTCTATTGGGGGCCTACGAGCAGTACTTC.